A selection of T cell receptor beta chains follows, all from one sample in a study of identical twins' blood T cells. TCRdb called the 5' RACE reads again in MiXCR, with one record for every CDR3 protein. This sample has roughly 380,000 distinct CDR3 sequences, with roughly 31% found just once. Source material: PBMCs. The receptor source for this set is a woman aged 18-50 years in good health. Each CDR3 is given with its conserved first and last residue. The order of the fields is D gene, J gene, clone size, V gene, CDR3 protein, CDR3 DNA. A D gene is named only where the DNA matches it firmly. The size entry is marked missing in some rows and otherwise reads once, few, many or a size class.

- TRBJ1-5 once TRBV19 CASSMEGRNNQPQHF TGTGCCAGTAGTATGGAGGGGAGGAACAATCAGCCCCAGCATTTT
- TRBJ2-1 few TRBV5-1 CASTRGDSYNEQFF TGCGCCAGCACCAGGGGGGACTCCTACAATGAGCAGTTCTTC
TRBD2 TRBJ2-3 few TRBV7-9 CASSRLAGGLTDTQYF TGTGCCAGCAGCAGACTAGCGGGGGGCCTCACAGATACGCAGTATTTT
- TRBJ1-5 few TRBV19 CASSDEDQPQHF TGTGCCAGTAGCGACGAGGATCAGCCCCAGCATTTT
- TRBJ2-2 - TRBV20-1 CSATTGINSGELFF TGCAGTGCCACCACCGGGATAAACTCCGGGGAGCTGTTTTTT
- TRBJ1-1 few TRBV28 CASSQTDIGYTEAFF TGTGCCAGCAGTCAGACAGACATCGGGTACACTGAAGCTTTCTTT
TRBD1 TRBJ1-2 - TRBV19 CATGTGIYGYTF TGTGCCACCGGGACAGGCATCTATGGCTACACCTTC
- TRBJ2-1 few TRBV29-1 CSVVGGSASSSYNEQFF TGCAGCGTGGTAGGGGGGTCCGCCTCGAGCTCCTACAATGAGCAGTTCTTC
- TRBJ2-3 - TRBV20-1 CSARVPGAMDTQYF TGCAGTGCTAGGGTTCCGGGGGCCATGGATACGCAGTATTTT
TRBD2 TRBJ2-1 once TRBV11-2 CASSLSTSGYNEQFF TGTGCCAGCAGCTTATCGACTAGCGGCTACAATGAGCAGTTCTTC
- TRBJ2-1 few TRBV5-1 CASSFTTRTYNEQFF TGCGCCAGCAGCTTCACCACCAGAACCTACAATGAGCAGTTCTTC
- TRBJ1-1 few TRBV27 CASSPSQTREAFF TGTGCCAGCAGTCCCTCCCAGACCCGGGAAGCTTTCTTT
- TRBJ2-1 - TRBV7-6 CASSLMSGQQTEQFF TGTGCCAGCAGCTTAATGAGCGGACAGCAGACTGAGCAGTTCTTC
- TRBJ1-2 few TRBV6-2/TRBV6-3 CASSSLHRDYGYTF TGTGCCAGCAGCTCACTACACCGAGACTATGGCTACACCTTC
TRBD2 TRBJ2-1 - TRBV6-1 CASSATSGGYNEQFF TGTGCCAGCAGTGCGACTAGCGGAGGTTACAATGAGCAGTTCTTC
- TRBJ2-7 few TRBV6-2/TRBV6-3 CASSWRFYEQYF TGTGCCAGCAGTTGGCGGTTCTACGAGCAGTACTTC
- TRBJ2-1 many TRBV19 CASSIEDEQFF TGTGCCAGTAGTATCGAGGATGAGCAGTTCTTC
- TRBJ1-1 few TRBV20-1 CSAALRDTEAFF TGCAGTGCTGCGTTAAGGGATACTGAAGCTTTCTTT
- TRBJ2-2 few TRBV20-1 CSARKGTGELFF TGCAGTGCCAGAAAGGGCACCGGGGAGCTGTTTTTT
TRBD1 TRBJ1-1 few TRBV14 CATTPTGVGTEAFF TGTGCCACCACCCCGACAGGGGTCGGCACTGAAGCTTTCTTT
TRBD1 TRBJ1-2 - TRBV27 CASSAPGTERGYTF TGTGCCAGCAGTGCCCCCGGGACAGAGCGCGGCTACACCTTC
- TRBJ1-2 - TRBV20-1 CSATSETNYGYTF TGCAGTGCAACCTCCGAGACGAACTATGGCTACACCTTC
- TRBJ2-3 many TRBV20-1 CSARDNADTQYF TGCAGTGCTAGAGATAATGCAGATACGCAGTATTTT
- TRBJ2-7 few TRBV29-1 CSVAQSYEQYF TGCAGCGTTGCCCAGAGTTACGAGCAGTACTTC
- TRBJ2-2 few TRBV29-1 CSAEGVRAGELFF TGCAGCGCCGAGGGGGTCCGTGCCGGGGAGCTGTTTTTT
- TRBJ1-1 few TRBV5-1 CASSGSPTSVTEAFF TGCGCCAGCAGCGGATCACCGACGTCGGTCACTGAAGCTTTCTTT
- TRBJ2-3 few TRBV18 CASSPLGGVTDTQYF TGTGCCAGCTCACCACTCGGCGGGGTGACAGATACGCAGTATTTT
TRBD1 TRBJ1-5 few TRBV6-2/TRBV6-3 CATLTIGQGNYQPQHF TGTGCCACCCTGACGATCGGACAGGGGAACTATCAGCCCCAGCATTTT
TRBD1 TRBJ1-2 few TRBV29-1 CSSRDRLEYTF TGCAGCTCACGGGACAGGCTGGAGTACACCTTC
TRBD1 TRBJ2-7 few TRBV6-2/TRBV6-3 CASRPTGTGTYEQYF TGTGCCAGCAGACCCACCGGGACAGGGACCTACGAGCAGTACTTC